This T cell receptor (beta chain) was recorded in a study of blood T cells in healthy people across ages (dated by TCRdb to 2014 to 2015). As for the study more broadly: In model experiments, roughly one uniquely barcoded TCR beta cDNA molecule per two T cells was captured by template switching. To track age-related changes in TCR beta repertoire diversity, the study relied on deep sequencing normalized with unique cDNA molecular identifiers. Four age groups were formed from the donors: young (average around 15 years), middle-aged (around 40), aged (more than 55) and long-lived (82). To avoid experimental bias, donors of different ages were distributed randomly across sequencing lanes. Two additional independent replicas of 1 million unique cDNA reads from the same blood draw were analyzed for two donors (one aged 18 to 30 and one aged 80 or older). Beyond this particular receptor, the publication reports: Compared with the aged group, more naive CD4+ T cells, fewer expanded clones and increased TCR diversity were shown by the long-lived group, suggesting age selection. Estimates of total diversity from one million sequenced T cells were regarded as lower bounds and underestimates. Observed TCR beta diversity correlated strongly with the percentage of naive T cells measured by flow cytometry. Because profiling used bulk unsorted PBMCs, naive and antigen-experienced compartments could not be compared conclusively. As age increased, observed TCR beta diversity per million T cells dropped in a roughly linear way, and a significant reduction was already evident by age around 41. Because donor CMV infection status was unknown, age-related changes in expanded clonotypes were potentially confounded.

This clonotype came up a few times. Its specific antigen is unknown. A single base separates this from a much larger clone, so it may be a read error. From cysteine to phenylalanine, the CDR3 is 11 amino acids long. Kept here is only the CDR3 DNA, which spans 33 bases and is read in frame from base 1. V is shortened by 4 bases, J by 5 bases, and the region joining them spans 6 bases. Donors were a few dozen systemically healthy Caucasian individuals from Russia aged about 6 to 100 years. Each donor gave 9.5 to 10 milliliters of peripheral blood, drawn into EDTA-treated Vacutainer tubes. Ficoll-Paque density-gradient centrifugation was used to isolate PBMCs, with at least 6.5 million per sample. Trizol reagent was used to extract total RNA from the PBMCs, yielding at least 5.5 micrograms per sample. Naive CD45RAhigh/CD27high T cell percentages were measured by flow cytometry on a PBMC aliquot from every donor.

Libraries were made using 5' RACE. Reads for this sample came from an Illumina HiSeq 2500. A second roughly 6 to 12 cycle PCR used a sample-barcoded 5' primer and a J-beta primer mix. A template-switch 5' adaptor carrying 12 random nucleotides introduced a unique molecular identifier onto each TCR beta cDNA molecule. Each sample yielded at least 2.5 million CDR3-containing paired-end reads. All of the RNA was converted into first-strand cDNA using the Mint cDNA synthesis kit, with a TRBC-specific oligonucleotide serving as the primer. All cDNA was treated with uracil-DNA glycosylase and then went through a first 18-cycle PCR with the universal primers M1SS and BC2_uni_R. For the original study's pipeline: Normalization of each sample was performed by random selection of 1 million high-quality reads, each carrying a distinct molecular identifier. Reads sharing molecular identifiers were discarded rather than binned into consensus sequences. MiTCR, with a Q25 quality threshold and the strictest error-elimination algorithm, was used for CDR3 identification, clonotype clustering and error correction. A nonparametric unseen species model using Euler transformation provided a lower-bound estimate of total TCR beta diversity. TCRdb reran the public reads through fastp at Q25 and MiXCR, keeping productive beta chains. Rows are unified per CDR3 protein, each entry keeping the most common DNA and genes. The V and J calls reflect TCRdb's pipeline rather than the authors' work. In this sample the table shows 850,000 or so distinct CDR3 sequences, 25% to 35% of which occur a single time. The ten biggest clones cover 15% to 20% of the sample.

The chain employs TRBV12-3 or TRBV12-4 and TRBJ2-7; the D gene is possibly TRBD2, with 6 bases matching. The sample was blood. The sequence derives from a woman at least 80 years old in good health. The nucleotide sequence is given as TGTGCCAGCAGTTCGGGGGACGAGCAGTACTTC. Its coded protein is CASSSGDEQYF.